Each of the 9 T cell receptor beta chains below was sequenced from the same sample in a study of spatial heterogeneity in lung cancer. Time point noted: sample taken at primary tumor resection. The input material, whole RNA from tumor, nontumor lung or frozen PBMC, was sequenced unsorted. MiXCR, run by TCRdb on the 5' RACE reads, gives a single entry per CDR3 protein. The sample lists approximately 2,900 distinct CDR3 sequences; roughly an eighth were seen once. The sequenced sample was normal lung tissue next to the tumor, obtained at surgery. The source is a male donor with early-stage non-small cell lung cancer.

In this sample, this clonotype is medium-sized. This sequence joins TRBV20-1 and TRBJ2-4; D not certain. CDR3 length equals 13 residues. Germline-derived CDR1 and CDR2 are DFQATT and SNEGSKA (reference sequence). The V end was cut by 3 bases, the J end by 9 bases, with 15 bases between. Written as DNA, the CDR3 is TGCAGTGCTAGTGAGCCGGCCTGGGGCATTCAGTACTTC. Encoded protein: CSASEPAWGIQYF.

This chain uses TRBV7-2 with TRBJ2-5; D may be TRBD2 (5 bases). The V gene lost 0 bases and the J gene lost 0 bases, with 8 bases spanning the gap. Looked up from germline, CDR1 is SGHTA and CDR2 is FQGNSA. This CDR3 comprises 15 residues. CDR3 in DNA: TGTGCCAGCAGCTTAGCTGGACTCGACCAAGAGACCCAGTACTTC. Amino acids: CASSLAGLDQETQYF.

In its sample, this clonotype was seen once. The J gene is TRBJ2-1, the V gene TRBV7-2; D gene unclear. Germline V gene data show CDR1 as SGHTA and CDR2 as FQGNSA. V lost 2 bases and J lost 3, with 5 bases in between. The CDR3 has 13 amino acids. The CDR3 here is CASSLNDYNEQFF. CDR3 DNA sequence: TGTGCCAGCAGCTTAAACGACTACAATGAGCAGTTCTTC.

At least ten counts were recorded for this clonotype. The J gene is TRBJ2-3, the V gene TRBV5-5; 7 bases line up with TRBD1. Germline V gives CDR1 SGHKS, CDR2 YYEKEE (reference sequence). The V and J ends lost 4 bases and 5 bases, in that order; junction bases with no gene match: 7. The CDR3 sequence is 14 residues long. CDR3 DNA: TGTGCCAGCAGCCATTGGGACAGCGGAGATACGCAGTATTTT. This translates into CASSHWDSGDTQYF.

The table lists this clonotype with many counts. This chain links TRBV13 with TRBJ2-2; 11 bases are a match to TRBD2. Germline CDR1 and CDR2: PRHDT and FYEKMQ (reference sequence). CDR3 size: 18 residues. J gave up 5 bases and V 4 bases, and 12 bases lay outside the gene matches. CDR3 sequence (DNA): TGTGCCAGCAGCTCGAAGAAGCTTAGCGGGAGGGTGACCGGGGAGCTGTTTTTT. Protein product: CASSSKKLSGRVTGELFF.

The chain is built from TRBV27 and TRBJ2-3; 9 bases line up with TRBD2. The germline gives CDR1 MNHEY, CDR2 SMNVEV (reference sequence). The CDR3 length is 14 residues. The junction had 8 bases not matched to a gene; V was cut back by 10 bases and J by 3 bases. The CDR3 nucleotides are TGTGCCACCGCGAGAGCGGGAGGTACAGATACGCAGTATTTT. The encoded protein is CATARAGGTDTQYF.

The table lists this clonotype with many counts. The rearrangement joins TRBV12-3 or TRBV12-4 to TRBJ2-3; 16 nucleotides agree with TRBD2. The CDR3 consists of 19 residues. J lost 0 bases, V lost 6 bases, and 9 bases had no gene match. CDR3 nucleotide sequence: TGTGCCAGCAGCCACCCGGGACTAGCGGGAGGGCCGAGCACAGATACGCAGTATTTT. Residues: CASSHPGLAGGPSTDTQYF.

The rearrangement joins TRBV9 to TRBJ1-1; 7 positions match TRBD1. This CDR3 spans 13 amino acids. The junction had 4 bases not matched to a gene; V was cut back by 6 bases and J by 2 bases. Germline CDR1 is SGDLS and CDR2 is YYNGEE. DNA for the CDR3: TGTGCCAGCAACCGAGGGGGCAACACTGAAGCTTTCTTT. Its protein product is CASNRGGNTEAFF.

Sample share makes this clonotype medium-sized. The rearrangement joins TRBV9 to TRBJ1-2; 7 positions agree with TRBD1. Per germline, CDR1 SGDLS and CDR2 YYNGEE. This CDR3 has 13 residues. The J segment lost 4 bases and the V segment lost 3 bases, leaving 3 bases of the junction unmatched. The CDR3 region is CASSGDSSYGYTF. Here the CDR3 DNA reads TGTGCCAGCAGCGGGGACAGCTCCTATGGCTACACCTTC.